The 17 T cell receptor beta chains in this list originate from one sample, sequenced in a study of shared clonotypes between healthy human individuals. Sequenced by immunoSEQ multiplex PCR; TCRdb stores in-frame clones only, minus some. The sample lists approximately 1,000,000 clones, about 80% occurring once. What was sequenced was memory CD4+ T cells from PBMCs. As for subset: CD45RA-negative fraction. Receptors were obtained from a man younger than 30 in good health. Some clones in this sample may be carry-over from other donors' samples.

This chain links TRBV5-4 with TRBJ2-7; the match to TRBD1 covers 10 bases. There are 15 residues in the CDR3. Germline V gene data show CDR1 as SGHNT and CDR2 as YYREEE (reference sequence). The V and J ends lost 4 bases and 1 base, in that order; junction bases with no gene match: 5. This CDR3 is CASSRQGASSYEQYF. CDR3 in DNA: TGTGCCAGCAGCCGACAGGGGGCTTCATCCTACGAGCAGTACTTC.

The CDR3 nucleotides read TGTGCCAGCTCCCAGCCGGAGACTAGCGGGAGAAGGGAGCAGTACTTC. This gives the protein CASSQPETSGRREQYF. The chain has TRBV18 and TRBJ2-7; 12 bases match TRBD2. The CDR3 consists of 16 residues. The germline V gene encodes CDR1 KGHSH and CDR2 LQKENI. Losses at the gene ends were 6 bases for V and 7 bases for J; bases not matched to a gene: 13.

V usage is TRBV7-9 and J usage is TRBJ2-3; D perhaps matches TRBD2 (6 bases). Germline CDR1 and CDR2: SEHNR and FQNEAQ (reference sequence). Trimming shortened V by 0 bases and J by 8 bases, and 6 bases separated the two germline ends. CDR3 size: 12 residues. The CDR3 is CASSLAEGTQYF. The CDR3 coding sequence is TGTGCCAGCAGCTTAGCGGAGGGTACGCAGTATTTT. The full variable domain, in which reference TRBV7-9 and TRBJ2-3 provide the parts outside the CDR3, is DTGVSQNPRHKITKRGQNVTFRCDPISEHNRLYWYRQTLGQGPEFLTYFQNEAQLEKSRLLSDRFSAERPKGSFSTLEIQRTEQGDSAMYLCASSLAEGTQYFGPGTRLTVL.

A few counts support this clone. The chain joins TRBV5-4 to TRBJ2-7; a weak D match, TRBD1 (5 bases). The CDR3 contains 14 residues. The germline V and J ends were trimmed by 0 bases and 4 bases, with 11 bases remaining between them. Germline values: CDR1 SGHNT, CDR2 YYREEE (reference sequence). The CDR3 reads CASSLGAGRYEQYF. For the CDR3, the DNA is TGTGCCAGCAGCTTGGGGGCAGGGCGGTACGAGCAGTACTTC.

This clone was seen only once. The chain is built from TRBV5-1 and TRBJ2-2; 13 bases fit TRBD2. The CDR3 has 17 residues. Unmatched junction bases numbered 5, after V lost 0 bases and J lost 6 bases. Per germline, CDR1 SGHRS and CDR2 YFSETQ. DNA for the CDR3: TGCGCCAGCAGCTTGGCCACTAGCGGGAGGGGCTCCGGGGAGCTGTTTTTT. Its translation is CASSLATSGRGSGELFF.

The CDR3 spells CASTVPRGGRRTGELFF. The DNA for the CDR3 is TGTGCCAGCACCGTGCCCCGTGGCGGGAGACGGACCGGGGAGCTGTTTTTT. The V call is TRBV28, the J call TRBJ2-2; 7 bases agree with TRBD2. V lost 7 bases and J lost 5; bases outside the gene matches: 16. This CDR3 spans 17 amino acids. Germline CDR1 MDHEN, CDR2 SYDVKM.

The chain combines TRBV5-4 with TRBJ2-7; TRBD2 matches 9 bases. The CDR3 is made up of 15 amino acids. V shed 0 bases and J 7 bases; nucleotides not matched to a gene: 8. Looked up from germline, CDR1 is SGHNT and CDR2 is YYREEE (reference sequence). The CDR3 protein is CASSLGGGRAWEQYF. The CDR3 DNA reads as TGTGCCAGCAGCTTGGGCGGCGGGAGGGCCTGGGAGCAGTACTTC.

The rearrangement uses TRBV30 and TRBJ1-1; D is possibly TRBD1 (6 bases). V was shortened by 0 bases and J by 5 bases, with 13 bases between the two germline ends. Germline V gene data show CDR1 as GTSNPN and CDR2 as SVGIG (reference sequence). CDR3 length: 14 amino acids. This chain's CDR3 is CAWSVKGGSTEAFF. CDR3 in DNA: TGTGCCTGGAGTGTAAAAGGGGGAAGTACTGAAGCTTTCTTT.

The chain has TRBV2 and TRBJ2-4; D is ambiguous. Germline CDR1 SNHLY, CDR2 FYNNEI. This CDR3 is built from 14 residues. V was shortened by 7 bases and J by 3 bases, with 13 bases between the two germline ends. CDR3 sequence: CASTVDLGKNIQYF. The CDR3 region has the DNA TGTGCCAGCACGGTGGACCTAGGCAAAAACATTCAGTACTTC.

This chain joins TRBV28 and TRBJ1-1; 8 nucleotides align to TRBD1. J was trimmed by 1 base and V by 5 bases; bases with no gene match: 3. This CDR3 is 14 amino acids long. Germline V lookup: CDR1 MDHEN, CDR2 SYDVKM. The DNA of the CDR3 is TGTGCCAGCAGTCCAGACAGGGGGAACACTGAAGCTTTCTTT. Translating it yields CASSPDRGNTEAFF.

This clone occurred a few times. This chain uses TRBV4-2 with TRBJ2-3; the D call may be TRBD1 or TRBD2 (5 bases each). Germline CDR1 LGHNA, CDR2 YNFKEQ. This CDR3 has 16 amino acids. Between the trimmed V and J ends, which lost 0 bases and 10 bases, there was a span of 20 bases. The CDR3 nucleotides are TGTGCCAGCAGCCAAGACTGGGGGAACTCACTTCGGGCGCAGTATTTT. Amino acids: CASSQDWGNSLRAQYF.

This clone has just one count. Here the CDR3 reads CASSQRLIMNTEAFF. CDR3 nucleotides: TGCGCCAGCAGCCAAAGACTTATTATGAACACTGAAGCTTTCTTT. V gene TRBV4-1 combines with J gene TRBJ1-1; D not certain. From germline, CDR1 is MGHRA and CDR2 YSYEKL. The length of the CDR3 is 15 residues. V lost 2 bases and J lost 0, with 10 bases in between.

The rearrangement joins TRBV19 to TRBJ1-1, with D possibly TRBD1 on 5 matching bases. The V gene's germline CDR1 is LNHDA and CDR2 SQIVND (reference sequence). The length of the CDR3 is 16 residues. Trimming left V 6 bases short and J 6 bases short, with 23 bases between. The CDR3 DNA follows: TGTGCCAGTAGAACCCTACGACAGAGGGCGGGCGCTGAAGCTTTCTTT. Amino acid sequence: CASRTLRQRAGAEAFF.

The J gene is TRBJ2-7, the V gene TRBV28; D is ambiguous. Germline V gene lookup returns CDR1 MDHEN and CDR2 SYDVKM. Trimming removed 2 bases from V and 3 bases from J, with 5 bases in between. This CDR3 has 12 amino acids. CDR3 residues: CASSLTDYEQYF. CDR3 DNA: TGTGCCAGCAGTTTAACAGACTACGAGCAGTACTTC.

The rearrangement joins TRBV28 to TRBJ1-1, with D possibly matching TRBD1 (5 bases). The V and J ends lost 10 bases and 4 bases respectively, with 13 bases between them. This CDR3 region has 12 residues. Germline values: CDR1 MDHEN, CDR2 SYDVKM. CDR3 in amino acids: CATRGVSTEAFF. Written as DNA, the CDR3 is TGTGCCACCCGGGGGGTTAGCACTGAAGCTTTCTTT.

This clone appeared once. This sequence joins TRBV5-1 and TRBJ2-7, with no clear D. Trimming stripped 0 bases from V and 4 bases from J, with 11 bases between. This CDR3 is 14 amino acids long. Germline-derived CDR1 and CDR2 are SGHRS and YFSETQ. The CDR3 spells CASSLASGQYEQYF. As DNA, the CDR3 is TGCGCCAGCAGCTTGGCCTCGGGCCAGTACGAGCAGTACTTC.

CDR3 sequence reads: CASSQDLLAGGKGNEQFF. As DNA, the CDR3 is TGTGCCAGCAGCCAAGATCTACTAGCGGGAGGTAAGGGCAATGAGCAGTTCTTC. The V and J genes are TRBV4-2 and TRBJ2-1; 12 bases fit TRBD2. This CDR3 contains 18 residues. After removal of 0 bases from V and 6 bases from J, the junction contained 9 bases not matched to a gene. The germline CDR1 and CDR2 sequences are LGHNA and YNFKEQ.